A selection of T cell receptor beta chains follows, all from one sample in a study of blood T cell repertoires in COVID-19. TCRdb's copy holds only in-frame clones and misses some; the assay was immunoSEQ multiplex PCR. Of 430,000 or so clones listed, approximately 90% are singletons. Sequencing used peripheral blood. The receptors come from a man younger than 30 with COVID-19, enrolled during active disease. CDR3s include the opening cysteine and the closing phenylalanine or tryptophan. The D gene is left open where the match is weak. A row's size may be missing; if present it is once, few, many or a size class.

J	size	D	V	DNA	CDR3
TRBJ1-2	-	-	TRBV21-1	TGTGCCAGCAGCAAAGACACCTATGGCTACACCTTC	CASSKDTYGYTF
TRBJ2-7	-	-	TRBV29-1	TGCAGCGTTGAAGATCGCAGGGCCCCCCACGAGCAGTACTTC	CSVEDRRAPHEQYF
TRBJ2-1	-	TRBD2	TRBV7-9	TGTGCCAGCAGCTTAACCCCCCGACTAGCGGGGGGAGTTCGAAATGAGCAGTTCTTC	CASSLTPRLAGGVRNEQFF
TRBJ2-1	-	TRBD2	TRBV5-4	TGTGCCAGCAGCTTGGCTGGGAGCGGGAGGGCGTCCTACAATGAGCAGTTCTTC	CASSLAGSGRASYNEQFF
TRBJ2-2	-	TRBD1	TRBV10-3	TGTGCCATCAGTAAGGGACAGGGCGGCACCGGGGAGCTGTTTTTT	CAISKGQGGTGELFF
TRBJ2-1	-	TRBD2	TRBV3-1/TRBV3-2	TGTGCCAGCAGCCACTCCGGGACTAGCAAGGGGTTCTACAATGAGCAGTTCTTC	CASSHSGTSKGFYNEQFF
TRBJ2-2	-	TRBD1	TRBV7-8	TGTGCCAGCAGCTTAAAAATTTCACAGGGGATCGGGGAGCTGTTTTTT	CASSLKISQGIGELFF
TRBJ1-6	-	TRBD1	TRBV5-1	TGCGCCAGCAGCCCAGGACAGGGTACCTATAATTCACCCCTCCACTTT	CASSPGQGTYNSPLHF
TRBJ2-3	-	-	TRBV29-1	TGCAGCGTTGAAAGGCTAGAGGTCGATACGCAGTATTTT	CSVERLEVDTQYF
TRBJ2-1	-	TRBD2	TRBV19	TGTGCCAGTAGTTCCAAGACTAGCGGCTCCTACAATGAGCAGTTCTTC	CASSSKTSGSYNEQFF
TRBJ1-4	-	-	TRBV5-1	TGCGCCAGCAGCTTGGGGGCAGCAACTAATGAAAAACTGTTTTTT	CASSLGAATNEKLFF
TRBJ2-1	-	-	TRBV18	TGTGCCAGCTCACCCCTAGTGACCTCCTACAATGAGCAGTTCTTC	CASSPLVTSYNEQFF
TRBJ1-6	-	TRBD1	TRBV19	TGTGCCCCGGGGACAGGGGGGAATTCACCCCTCCACTTT	CAPGTGGNSPLHF
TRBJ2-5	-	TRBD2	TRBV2	TGTGCCAGCAATCGACTAGCGAAAAAAGAGACCCAGTACTTC	CASNRLAKKETQYF
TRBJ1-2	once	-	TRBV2	TGTGCCAGCAGTGAAGGTGGGGCCTCCCTTTATGGCTACACCTTC	CASSEGGASLYGYTF
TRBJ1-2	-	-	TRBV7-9	TGTGCCAGCAGCTTAGGGTCGGGGGGTGGCTATGGCTACACCTTC	CASSLGSGGGYGYTF
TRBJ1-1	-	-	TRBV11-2	TGTGCCAGCAGCTTAGGATTGGGGGCTGGTGAAGCTTTCTTT	CASSLGLGAGEAFF
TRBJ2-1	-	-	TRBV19	TGTGCCAGTACCTCTGGGGGGGCGGCCTACAATGAGCAGTTCTTC	CASTSGGAAYNEQFF